The 14 T cell receptor beta chains listed next were all sequenced from one sample in a study of T cell responses to AZD1222 COVID-19 vaccine. Method: immunoSEQ multiplex PCR; TCRdb's copy keeps in-frame clones and lacks some. The table has about 140,000 clones, approximately 92% seen once; the top ten hold 1.5% to 2%. Sequenced here: peripheral blood, sampled on day 0 of AZD1222 vaccination. These receptor sequences come from an adult in good health.

J is TRBJ2-7 and V is TRBV7-3; D not resolved. CDR3 length: 14 amino acids. The V end lost 1 base, the J end lost 4 bases, and 11 bases lay between the germline ends. Germline CDR1 reads SGHTA; CDR2 reads FQGTGA. This CDR3 reads CASSLSPAHYEQYF. CDR3 DNA sequence: TGTGCCAGCAGCTTAAGCCCAGCGCATTACGAGCAGTACTTC. Based on the CDR3 plus reference TRBV7-3 and TRBJ2-7, the full variable domain is GAGVSQTPSNKVTEKGKYVELRCDPISGHTALYWYRQSLGQGPEFLIYFQGTGAADDSGLPNDRFFAVRPEGSVSTLKIQRTERGDSAVYLCASSLSPAHYEQYFGPGTRLTVT.

This chain links TRBV10-3 with TRBJ2-6; TRBD2 matches 12 bases. V lost 5 bases to trimming and J lost 1 base; unmatched junction nucleotides: 15. The CDR3 has 21 residues. Per germline, CDR1 ENHRY and CDR2 SYGVKD. The DNA of the CDR3 is TGTGCCATCAGTTCACTCGGCCCCCTAGCGGGAGGGAGTTCTGGGGCCAACGTCCTGACTTTC. Its translation is CAISSLGPLAGGSSGANVLTF.

The J gene is TRBJ2-3, the V gene TRBV2; 9 bases fit TRBD1. J was trimmed by 5 bases and V by 5 bases; bases with no gene match: 5. The CDR3 spans 14 residues. The germline V gene encodes CDR1 SNHLY and CDR2 FYNNEI. CDR3 amino acids: CASSLGQGLDTQYF. CDR3 DNA sequence: TGTGCCAGCAGTCTTGGACAGGGGTTAGATACGCAGTATTTT.

This clone was found once. The chain links TRBV19 to TRBJ2-7, with 7 bases matching TRBD1. V trimming: 5 bases; J trimming: 3 bases; junction bases outside the gene matches: 13. In germline, CDR1 is LNHDA, CDR2 SQIVND (reference sequence). There are 16 residues in the CDR3. The CDR3 DNA is TGTGCCAGTAGTCCCATGACAGGGTTCGGTCTCTACGAGCAGTACTTC. It is translated as CASSPMTGFGLYEQYF.

V and J are TRBV4-2 and TRBJ1-2; D gene ambiguous. V was cut by 3 bases and J by 8 bases, with 7 bases left in between. The CDR3 totals 11 residues. The germline V gene encodes CDR1 LGHNA and CDR2 YNFKEQ. CDR3 protein: CASSQGRGYTF. The DNA of the CDR3 is TGTGCCAGCAGCCAGGGTAGAGGCTACACCTTC.

This clone showed up just once. The CDR3 loop reads CARTGRLGNAGNEKLFF. DNA of the CDR3: TGTGCCAGAACGGGCAGGCTAGGAAACGCGGGTAATGAAAAACTGTTTTTT. The chain combines TRBV27 with TRBJ1-4, with no clear D. CDR3 length: 17 residues. V lost 9 bases, J lost 4 bases, and 24 bases lay in between. Germline CDR1 and CDR2: MNHEY and SMNVEV (reference sequence).

The rearrangement joins TRBV3-1 (or the pseudogene TRBV3-2) to TRBJ2-4, with TRBD2 as a possible D gene (7 bases). Looked up from germline, CDR1 is LGHDT and CDR2 is YNNKEL (reference sequence). V was shortened by 0 bases and J by 6 bases, with 15 bases between the two germline ends. CDR3 length: 16 residues. The CDR3 DNA sequence: TGTGCCAGCAGCCAAGATAAGGGGGGGGGCCGAAACATTCAGTACTTC. This encodes CASSQDKGGGRNIQYF.

V usage is TRBV19 and J usage is TRBJ1-1, with D possibly being TRBD1 (5 bases). Looked up from germline, CDR1 is LNHDA and CDR2 is SQIVND (reference sequence). The CDR3 is 15 amino acids. V was pared by 5 bases and J by 0 bases, with 13 bases between. The CDR3 sequence: CASSGVTVMNTEAFF. The DNA of the CDR3 is TGTGCCAGTAGTGGAGTGACAGTCATGAACACTGAAGCTTTCTTT.

With regard to this clone: Other nucleotide sequences in the sample specify the same CDR3. The rearrangement joins TRBV19 to TRBJ2-1; D remains ambiguous. The CDR3 length is 15 residues. CDR1 is LNHDA and CDR2 is SQIVND in the germline V gene (reference sequence). The germline V and J ends were trimmed by 3 bases and 0 bases, with 9 bases remaining between them. CDR3 nucleotides: TGTGCCAGTAGTATTGGTCTGAGCTCCTACAATGAGCAGTTCTTC. This sequence encodes CASSIGLSSYNEQFF.

The V gene is TRBV6-5, the J gene TRBJ2-7, with D unclear. This CDR3 is built from 13 residues. V lost 6 bases and J lost 2, with 11 bases in between. Germline assignment: CDR1 MNHEY and CDR2 SVGAGI. The CDR3 is CASSHTGPYEQYF. The CDR3 DNA is TGTGCCAGCAGCCACACCGGGCCCTACGAGCAGTACTTC.

This clone was recorded a few times. The V gene is TRBV27, the J gene TRBJ2-1; 9 positions agree with TRBD2. V lost 7 bases, J lost 5 bases, and 12 bases stayed unmatched. Germline CDR1 is MNHEY and CDR2 is SMNVEV (reference sequence). CDR3 size: 16 residues. The CDR3 reads CASKASGRSINNEQFF. The CDR3 DNA reads as TGTGCCAGCAAAGCGAGCGGGAGGTCGATAAACAATGAGCAGTTCTTC.

This rearrangement joins TRBV10-3 to TRBJ2-7; D is unresolved. CDR1 and CDR2 (germline): ENHRY, SYGVKD. The CDR3 length is 12 residues. Trimming took 0 bases from V and 5 from J, leaving 5 bases between them. CDR3 coding DNA: TGTGCCATCAGTGAGTCGTACGACGAGCAGTACTTC. It codes for CAISESYDEQYF.

The V call is TRBV24-1, the J call TRBJ2-2; TRBD2 is a possible D gene (6 bases). The CDR3 runs 18 residues. Trimming removed 3 bases from V and 2 bases from J, with 18 bases in between. Germline assignment: CDR1 KGHDR and CDR2 SFDVKD. CDR3 nucleotides: TGTGCCACCAGTGATGACGGCCGGGGGTCGGGCAACACCGGGGAGCTGTTTTTT. This encodes CATSDDGRGSGNTGELFF.

This rearrangement joins TRBV6-5 to TRBJ1-4, with a possible D match to TRBD1 (6 bases). Germline V lookup: CDR1 MNHEY, CDR2 SVGAGI. V was trimmed by 2 bases and J by 16 bases, leaving 20 bases between them. The CDR3 contains 14 residues. The CDR3 sequence: CASSYDSGRGREFF. The CDR3 DNA reads as TGTGCCAGCAGTTACGACAGTGGCAGGGGACGTGAGTTTTTT.